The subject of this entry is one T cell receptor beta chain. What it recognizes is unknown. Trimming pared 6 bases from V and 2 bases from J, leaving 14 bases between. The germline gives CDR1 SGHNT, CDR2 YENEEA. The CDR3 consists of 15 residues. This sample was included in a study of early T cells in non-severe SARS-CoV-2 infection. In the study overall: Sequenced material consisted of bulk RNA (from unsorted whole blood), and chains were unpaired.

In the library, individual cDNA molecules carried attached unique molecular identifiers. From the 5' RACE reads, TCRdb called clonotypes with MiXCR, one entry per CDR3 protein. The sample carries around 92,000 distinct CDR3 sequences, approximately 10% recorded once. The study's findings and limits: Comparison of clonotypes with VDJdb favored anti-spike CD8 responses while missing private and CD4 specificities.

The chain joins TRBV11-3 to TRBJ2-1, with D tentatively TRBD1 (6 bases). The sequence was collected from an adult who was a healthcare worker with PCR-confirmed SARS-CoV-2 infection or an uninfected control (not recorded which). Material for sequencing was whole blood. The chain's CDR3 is CASSWDTVPYNEQFF. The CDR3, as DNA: TGTGCCAGCAGTTGGGACACAGTCCCCTACAATGAGCAGTTCTTC.